The sequence of this T cell receptor beta chain was determined in a study of cytomegalovirus exposure and HLA in healthy donors (dated by TCRdb to 2016 to 2017). The study in broad terms: The 700 or so repertoires of the first cohort and the roughly 120 validation repertoires were produced on the same platform, according to a later analysis. The study aimed to test whether cataloging public T cell receptors could reveal signatures of past pathogen exposure. Along with the approximately 620-subject first cohort, a separate validation cohort of over a hundred different subjects was used. High-throughput TCR immunosequencing, statistical association of individual TCRs with disease status, and machine learning were combined to predict cytomegalovirus infection status.

The full study reports these points: Cytomegalovirus status was reported to be diagnosed by the classifier with high specificity and sensitivity in both the original and validation cohorts. The study listed 150 to 200 TCR beta chains as associated with cytomegalovirus. It was suggested by the authors that the approach could potentially be generalized to other disease states and immunological phenotypes. Most TCR sequences were seen in very few donors, while some public TCRs were found in many individuals. In vitro tests confirmed that a few of the cytomegalovirus-associated TCR beta chains recognize cytomegalovirus antigens. A later analysis found that TCRs clustered in the first cohort also tended to co-occur in the 110 or so validation repertoires, with 94% of cluster scores above 0. A later analysis had no HLA typing for the validation cohort, so co-occurrence there was scored across all 120 or so repertoires.

Worth noting for this clone: Its target antigen remains unknown. No base quality values were provided; no much bigger clone lies one nucleotide off.

Library method: the immunoSEQ multiplex PCR assay. The authors' analysis ran thus. To diagnose cytomegalovirus status from the catalog of TCR beta chain sequences, a statistical classification framework was built. TCRdb mirrors the immuneACCESS table, restricted to in-frame sequences. Some clones are absent from its copies; in checked studies, under half trace to an unresolved V gene, and the reason for the others is unknown. That table furnishes V, J and clone size, whereas the DNA furnished D and trimming. Across this sample there are approximately 270,000 clones, with about 86% seen only once. The top ten clonotypes cover around 1% of the sample. Separate from the roughly 700-subject first cohort, the validation cohort of 120 subjects was the group to which the donors belonged. CDR1 MNHEY and CDR2 SMNVEV are derived from the germline V gene (reference sequence). Including the terminal cysteine and phenylalanine, the CDR3 comprises 20 residues. Just CDR3 DNA is preserved here, 60 bases in frame from base 1. Trimming accounts for 6 bases at V and 2 bases at J, while the number of junction bases matched to no gene is 17.

The chain is encoded by TRBV27 joined to TRBJ2-2, with TRBD2 identical over 11 junction bases. Sample: PBMCs. The receptor was isolated from a woman aged 18 to 35 in good health and CMV-seronegative. The CDR3 region reads CASSYILYLAGGPNTGELFF. The DNA sequence reads TGTGCCAGCAGCTACATCCTATACCTAGCGGGGGGCCCAAACACCGGGGAGCTGTTTTTT.